Shown below are 32 T cell receptor beta chains from a single sample sequenced in a study of blood T cell repertoires in COVID-19. Measured with immunoSEQ multiplex PCR; TCRdb has only the in-frame clones, and not every one. The data hold about 210,000 clones, with roughly 80% observed a single time. What was sequenced was peripheral blood. The receptors shown here come from a woman aged 70 to 79 with COVID-19, enrolled during active disease.

The V gene is TRBV5-5, the J gene TRBJ2-5; D is unclear. The CDR3 has 12 amino acids. Trimming stripped 2 bases from V and 4 bases from J, with 6 bases between. The germline V gene has CDR1 SGHKS and CDR2 YYEKEE (reference sequence). CDR3 sequence (DNA): TGTGCCAGCAGCTTTGTCGGAGAGACCCAGTACTTC. It codes for CASSFVGETQYF. The full variable domain, its missing parts supplied by reference TRBV5-5 and TRBJ2-5, is DAGVTQSPTHLIKTRGQQVTLRCSPISGHKSVSWYQQVLGQGPQFIFQYYEKEERGRGNFPDRFSARQFPNYSSELNVNALLLGDSALYLCASSFVGETQYFGPGTRLLVL.

This clone was seen repeatedly, ten times or more. The J gene is TRBJ1-4, the V gene TRBV5-1, with 8 bases lining up with TRBD1. Per germline, CDR1 SGHRS and CDR2 YFSETQ. The CDR3 consists of 15 residues. Unmatched junction bases numbered 2, after V lost 2 bases and J lost 2 bases. The DNA of the CDR3 is TGCGCCAGCAGCTTCGGACAGGGTACTAATGAAAAACTGTTTTTT. Its protein product is CASSFGQGTNEKLFF.

The chain employs TRBV10-3 and TRBJ1-3; 7 bases line up with TRBD1. Per germline, CDR1 ENHRY and CDR2 SYGVKD. J lost 2 bases, V lost 6 bases, and 1 base had no gene match. CDR3 length: 13 amino acids. DNA of the CDR3: TGTGCCATCAGGCAGGGGGCTGGAAACACCATATATTTT. It is translated as CAIRQGAGNTIYF.

This chain links TRBV28 with TRBJ2-3; a possible D gene is TRBD1 (5 bases). The germline V gene has CDR1 MDHEN and CDR2 SYDVKM. This CDR3 is built from 14 residues. V was trimmed by 4 bases and J by 4 bases, leaving 12 bases between them. As DNA, the CDR3 is TGTGCCAGCAGTTGGGGCAGGGTTGCAGATACGCAGTATTTT. It specifies CASSWGRVADTQYF. The variable domain in full, completed from reference TRBV28 and TRBJ2-3, reads DVKVTQSSRYLVKRTGEKVFLECVQDMDHENMFWYRQDPGLGLRLIYFSYDVKMKEKGDIPEGYSVSREKKERFSLILESASTNQTSMYLCASSWGRVADTQYFGPGTRLTVL.

The chain links TRBV6-5 to TRBJ1-2, with 8 bases matching TRBD1. Germline-derived CDR1 and CDR2 are MNHEY and SVGAGI. The CDR3 loop spans 15 amino acids. After removal of 5 bases from V and 7 bases from J, the junction contained 12 bases not matched to a gene. The CDR3 DNA follows: TGTGCCAGCAGTCCGCGGACAGGGAGTACATCTGGCTACACCTTC. Amino acid sequence: CASSPRTGSTSGYTF.

The genes are TRBV7-8 and TRBJ1-1; 9 bases match TRBD1. The trim removed 7 bases at V and 2 bases at J, leaving 5 bases unmatched. CDR3 length: 14 residues. Germline CDR1 is SGHVS and CDR2 is FQNEAQ. Here the CDR3 DNA reads TGTGCCAGCACCCGACAGGGGGGCAACACTGAAGCTTTCTTT. Translated: CASTRQGGNTEAFF.

The V gene is TRBV2, the J gene TRBJ2-5; TRBD2 agrees at 10 bases. The junction had 8 bases not matched to a gene; V was cut back by 2 bases and J by 5 bases. The CDR3 covers 16 residues. Germline CDR1 and CDR2: SNHLY and FYNNEI. The CDR3 DNA is TGTGCCAGCAGTGAATCAAGACTAGCGGGTATGGAGACCCAGTACTTC. Protein sequence: CASSESRLAGMETQYF.

This chain joins TRBV28 and TRBJ1-2; no clear D gene. From germline, CDR1 is MDHEN and CDR2 SYDVKM. The V and J ends lost 2 bases and 4 bases respectively, with 5 bases between them. This CDR3 spans 12 amino acids. For the CDR3, the DNA is TGTGCCAGCAGTTTAGGGCCCTATGGCTACACCTTC. Protein: CASSLGPYGYTF.

The V and J genes are TRBV7-9 and TRBJ1-1; D gene unclear. Germline loops: CDR1 SEHNR, CDR2 FQNEAQ (reference sequence). The V end was cut by 5 bases, the J end by 2 bases, with 12 bases between. The CDR3 has 14 residues. CDR3 in amino acids: CASSAPGFNTEAFF. CDR3 DNA: TGTGCCAGCAGCGCGCCGGGGTTCAACACTGAAGCTTTCTTT.

This clone was found many times. This chain links TRBV9 with TRBJ2-2, with 7 bases identical to TRBD2. The V segment lost 5 bases and the J segment 3 bases; nucleotides outside the gene matches: 4. Germline CDR1 is SGDLS and CDR2 is YYNGEE. This CDR3 region has 14 residues. CDR3 bases: TGTGCCAGCAGGGGAGGGCCGGACACCGGGGAGCTGTTTTTT. Protein sequence: CASRGGPDTGELFF.

The gene calls are TRBV4-3 and TRBJ1-5, with 8 bases lining up with TRBD1. V trimming: 0 bases; J trimming: 5 bases; junction bases outside the gene matches: 3. Germline values: CDR1 LGHNA, CDR2 YSLEER. CDR3 size: 15 residues. CDR3: CASSQDYRGYQPQHF. Written as DNA, the CDR3 is TGCGCCAGCAGCCAAGATTACAGGGGGTATCAGCCCCAGCATTTT.

This chain joins TRBV11-3 and TRBJ2-2, with 11 bases lining up with TRBD2. Per germline, CDR1 SGHNT and CDR2 YENEEA. V lost 5 bases, J lost 3 bases, and 8 bases stayed unmatched. CDR3 size: 17 residues. In DNA form, the CDR3 reads TGTGCCAGCAGCCTTACTAGCGGGAGCGGGGACACCGGGGAGCTGTTTTTT. It encodes CASSLTSGSGDTGELFF.

This clone showed up just a few times. The chain combines TRBV6-2 or TRBV6-3 with TRBJ1-1; D unclear. The CDR3 runs to 18 residues. Germline assignment: CDR1 MNHEY and CDR2 SVGEGT. Trimming left V 6 bases short and J 0 bases short, with 23 bases between. CDR3 sequence: CASSYPPLSGRMNTEAFF. For the CDR3, the DNA is TGTGCCAGCAGCTATCCCCCCCTGAGCGGAAGGATGAACACTGAAGCTTTCTTT.

The V gene is TRBV18, the J gene TRBJ1-5; D is possibly TRBD1 (6 bases). Germline V lookup: CDR1 KGHSH, CDR2 LQKENI. The CDR3 is made up of 18 amino acids. V lost 2 bases to trimming and J lost 8 bases, with 25 bases between them. This chain's CDR3 is CASSPVPWAQGSLEPQHF. As DNA, the CDR3 is TGTGCCAGCTCACCAGTACCCTGGGCCCAGGGGAGCTTGGAGCCCCAGCATTTT. The variable domain in full, with the rest retrieved from reference TRBV18 and TRBJ1-5, is NAGVMQNPRHLVRRRGQEARLRCSPMKGHSHVYWYRQLPEEGLKFMVYLQKENIIDESGMPKERFSAEFPKEGPSILRIQQVVRGDSAAYFCASSPVPWAQGSLEPQHFGDGTRLSIL.

This rearrangement joins TRBV6-5 to TRBJ1-1, with 8 bases fitting TRBD1. J lost 8 bases, V lost 6 bases, and 8 bases had no gene match. Germline loops: CDR1 MNHEY, CDR2 SVGAGI. The CDR3 spans 13 residues. The DNA of the CDR3 is TGTGCCAGCAGCCGCGATGACAGGGGCGAAGCTTTCTTT. It is translated as CASSRDDRGEAFF.

The V call is TRBV28, the J call TRBJ2-7; D might be TRBD2 (6 bases). V was cut by 3 bases and J by 5 bases, with 8 bases left in between. The CDR3 totals 12 residues. CDR1 MDHEN and CDR2 SYDVKM come from the germline V gene. The CDR3 coding sequence is TGTGCCAGCAGTTTTCGGGGGAACGAGCAGTACTTC. Translation: CASSFRGNEQYF. The full variable domain, its missing parts supplied by reference TRBV28 and TRBJ2-7, is DVKVTQSSRYLVKRTGEKVFLECVQDMDHENMFWYRQDPGLGLRLIYFSYDVKMKEKGDIPEGYSVSREKKERFSLILESASTNQTSMYLCASSFRGNEQYFGPGTRLTVT.

This clone came up a few times. The chain joins TRBV3-1 (or the pseudogene TRBV3-2) to TRBJ2-7; TRBD1 might be the D (6 bases). Germline CDR1 reads LGHDT; CDR2 reads YNNKEL (reference sequence). The CDR3 extends over 14 amino acids. With 4 bases removed from V and 1 base from J, the gap between germline ends came to 11 bases. The CDR3 coding sequence is TGTGCCAGCAGCCGGGACATCGGATCCTACGAGCAGTACTTC. As protein: CASSRDIGSYEQYF.

This clone has a single count. For the CDR3, the DNA is TGTGCCAGCAGCCGAACAGGGGACACCGGGGAGCTGTTTTTT. Translating it yields CASSRTGDTGELFF. The chain carries TRBV28 and TRBJ2-2, with 7 nucleotides matching TRBD1. Germline CDR1 and CDR2: MDHEN and SYDVKM. The CDR3 is 14 amino acids. Trimming at V came to 6 bases and at J to 3 bases, leaving 4 bases not matched to a gene.

The CDR3 DNA reads as TGTGCCAGCAGCCCGATCGGGGGGGGGCAGATCTATGGCTACACCTTC. Translation gives CASSPIGGGQIYGYTF. The chain links TRBV7-9 to TRBJ1-2; D might be TRBD1 (6 bases). The CDR3 has 16 amino acids. V lost 5 bases and J lost 4, with 20 bases in between. Germline lookup yields CDR1 SEHNR and CDR2 FQNEAQ (reference sequence).

The V gene is TRBV7-2, the J gene TRBJ1-2, with D perhaps matching TRBD1 (5 bases). This CDR3 has 15 amino acids. V shed 1 base and J shed 4 bases, with 13 bases lying between them. CDR1 SGHTA and CDR2 FQGNSA come from the germline V gene. The CDR3 DNA is TGTGCCAGCAGCTTAGAATTGCAGGGAGGCTATGGCTACACCTTC. Its translation: CASSLELQGGYGYTF.

The chain joins TRBV7-9 to TRBJ1-5; 7 bases fit TRBD1. J lost 4 bases, V lost 3 bases, and 9 bases had no gene match. Germline loops: CDR1 SEHNR, CDR2 FQNEAQ (reference sequence). The CDR3 consists of 16 residues. CDR3 nucleotides: TGTGCCAGCAGCTTGCTGGCGACAGGGCGAAATCAGCCCCAGCATTTT. It encodes CASSLLATGRNQPQHF.

This rearrangement joins TRBV7-2 to TRBJ1-5; D not certain. This CDR3 comprises 13 residues. V lost 5 bases and J 3 bases, leaving 8 bases between the germline ends. Germline V gene lookup returns CDR1 SGHTA and CDR2 FQGNSA. The CDR3 loop reads CASSPSPNQPQHF. The CDR3 DNA reads as TGTGCCAGCAGCCCGAGCCCCAATCAGCCCCAGCATTTT.

This CDR3 is CASSLSGTGGGNTEAFF. For the CDR3, the DNA is TGTGCCAGCAGCTTGTCCGGGACAGGGGGAGGGAACACTGAAGCTTTCTTT. The chain couples TRBV12-1 to TRBJ1-1; TRBD1, the table's D call, was not compared with the DNA. TRBV12-1 is reported as a pseudogene. The length of the CDR3 is 17 residues.

The chain combines TRBV28 with TRBJ1-2; 9 bases line up with TRBD1. The CDR3 runs 16 residues. CDR1 MDHEN and CDR2 SYDVKM come from the germline V gene. Trimming removed 6 bases from V and 1 base from J; junction bases left unmatched: 9. The chain's CDR3 is CASSFSQGAGNYGYTF. As DNA, the CDR3 is TGTGCCAGCAGCTTCTCACAGGGGGCGGGTAACTATGGCTACACCTTC.

V and J are TRBV5-1 and TRBJ2-7; D might be TRBD1 (6 bases). Germline V gives CDR1 SGHRS, CDR2 YFSETQ. The CDR3 is 15 residues long. V gave up 2 bases and J gave up 0 bases, with 12 bases separating them. Here the CDR3 reads CASSLEDSRSYEQYF. The CDR3 DNA follows: TGCGCCAGCAGCTTAGAGGACAGTCGCTCCTACGAGCAGTACTTC. Complete variable domain (other parts from reference TRBV5-1 and TRBJ2-7): KAGVTQTPRYLIKTRGQQVTLSCSPISGHRSVSWYQQTPGQGLQFLFEYFSETQRNKGNFPGRFSGRQFSNSRSEMNVSTLELGDSALYLCASSLEDSRSYEQYFGPGTRLTVT.

This chain links TRBV6-2 or TRBV6-3 with TRBJ2-7; 9 positions match TRBD1. Germline lookup yields CDR1 MNHEY and CDR2 SVGEGT. V lost 0 bases, J lost 2 bases, and 5 bases stayed unmatched. The CDR3 has 16 residues. CDR3 nucleotides: TGTGCCAGCAGTTACTCGGGGACAGGGAGGGCCTACGAGCAGTACTTC. Translating it yields CASSYSGTGRAYEQYF.

The chain links TRBV24-1 to TRBJ1-5, with 9 bases that match TRBD1. The germline V gene encodes CDR1 KGHDR and CDR2 SFDVKD. The ends lost 2 bases at V and 4 bases at J; junction bases unmatched: 5. The CDR3 runs to 16 residues. The CDR3 sequence is CATSDSTGGGNQPQHF. The CDR3 DNA reads TGTGCCACCAGTGATTCTACAGGGGGCGGAAATCAGCCCCAGCATTTT.

This rearrangement joins TRBV29-1 to TRBJ1-5; the match to TRBD1 covers 8 bases. This CDR3 has 13 amino acids. The V gene end was trimmed by 5 bases and the J gene end by 5 bases; junction bases not matched to a gene: 5. CDR1 is SQVTM, CDR2 ANQGSEA, per germline. This chain's CDR3 is CSVFTGGDQPQHF. The CDR3 DNA is TGCAGCGTTTTCACAGGGGGAGATCAGCCCCAGCATTTT.

V usage is TRBV7-8 and J usage is TRBJ2-1, with 12 bases identical to TRBD2. The CDR3 contains 18 residues. After removal of 1 base from V and 3 bases from J, the junction contained 7 bases not matched to a gene. Germline-derived CDR1 and CDR2 are SGHVS and FQNEAQ. CDR3 in amino acids: CASSLGTSGTLLYNEQFF. The DNA for the CDR3 is TGTGCCAGCAGCTTAGGGACTAGCGGGACTTTACTCTACAATGAGCAGTTCTTC.

Regarding this clone: An end of the junction differs from the germline gene, which may be a read error. This rearrangement joins TRBV27 to TRBJ1-4, with TRBD1 as a possible D gene (5 bases). The V gene's germline CDR1 is MNHEY and CDR2 SMNVEV (reference sequence). The CDR3 extends over 15 amino acids. CDR3 residues: CASGFRQGLYEKLFF. The CDR3 nucleotides are TGTGCCAGCGGTTTCAGGCAGGGTTTATATGAAAAACTGTTTTTT.

This clone was seen once. This chain links TRBV9 with TRBJ2-6, with 8 bases that match TRBD1. Germline assignment: CDR1 SGDLS and CDR2 YYNGEE. CDR3 length equals 17 residues. Trimming at V came to 0 bases and at J to 2 bases, leaving 4 bases not matched to a gene. The DNA of the CDR3 is TGTGCCAGCAGCGTAGGGCAGGGGGCTGCTGGGGCCAACGTCCTGACTTTC. Protein: CASSVGQGAAGANVLTF.

This chain connects TRBV29-1 to TRBJ2-3; the match to TRBD2 covers 8 bases. This CDR3 has 13 residues. V lost 2 bases and J lost 5; bases outside the gene matches: 3. In germline, CDR1 is SQVTM, CDR2 ANQGSEA. The CDR3 sequence is CSVELAGLDTQYF. The CDR3 DNA is TGCAGCGTTGAACTAGCGGGCTTAGATACGCAGTATTTT.